The rows below give T cell receptor beta chains drawn from one sample of a study of T cells in Graves' hyperthyroidism and ophthalmopathy. Each CDR3 protein gets one entry after TCRdb re-called the multiplex PCR reads with MiXCR. The sample contains under 40,000 distinct CDR3 sequences, roughly 52% of which appear only once. The sequenced sample was blood. The source is a woman in her fifties or sixties with Graves' hyperthyroidism that later progressed to Graves' ophthalmopathy. Both conserved end residues are part of each CDR3. The D gene is left open where the match is weak. Clone size is given for some rows only: seen once, a few or many times, or a class if the clone is expanded.

TRBV6-1,TRBJ2-7,few,NA,CASSEDSAYEQYF,TGTGCCAGCAGTGAAGACAGTGCCTACGAGCAGTACTTC
TRBV7-2,TRBJ1-5,NA,TRBD1,CASSRSGQGATGNQPQHF,TGTGCCAGCAGCAGATCGGGACAGGGGGCTACGGGCAATCAGCCCCAGCATTTT
TRBV19,TRBJ1-1,medium-sized,NA,CASTPGGRGAEAFF,TGTGCCAGTACCCCCGGAGGACGTGGTGCTGAAGCTTTCTTT
TRBV5-5,TRBJ2-1,NA,TRBD2,CASSLVRRLAGGPFNEQFF,TGTGCCAGCAGCTTGGTTCGAAGACTAGCGGGAGGGCCTTTCAATGAGCAGTTCTTC
TRBV5-1,TRBJ2-1,many,NA,CASSLSIERPEQFF,TGCGCCAGCAGCTTGTCTATCGAGCGGCCTGAGCAGTTCTTC
TRBV29-1,TRBJ1-2,medium-sized,NA,CSVGREGYTF,TGCAGCGTTGGAAGGGAGGGCTACACCTTC
TRBV11-2,TRBJ1-5,medium-sized,NA,CASSLLGQPQHF,TGTGCCAGCAGCTTACTGGGACAGCCCCAGCATTTT
TRBV7-2,TRBJ2-7,NA,NA,CASSLDRHSYEQYF,TGTGCCAGCAGCTTAGATCGGCACTCCTACGAGCAGTACTTC
TRBV5-1,TRBJ1-4,few,NA,CASSGGGREKLFF,TGCGCCAGCAGCGGCGGGGGTCGGGAAAAACTGTTTTTT
TRBV5-1,TRBJ1-2,many,NA,CASSLDRDGYTF,TGCGCCAGCAGCTTGGACAGGGATGGCTACACCTTC
TRBV5-1,TRBJ2-5,NA,TRBD2,CASRTGTSVKETQYF,TGCGCCAGCAGGACCGGGACTAGCGTTAAAGAGACCCAGTACTTC
TRBV18,TRBJ1-4,many,NA,CASSPQGRVLLF,TGTGCCAGCTCACCGCAGGGGAGGGTATTGCTTTTT
TRBV7-3,TRBJ1-2,NA,NA,CASSLIGTTNNGYTF,TGTGCCAGCAGCTTAATCGGGACTACTAACAATGGCTACACCTTC
TRBV5-1,TRBJ2-1,many,TRBD1,CASRTGANEQFF,TGCGCCAGCCGGACAGGGGCCAATGAGCAGTTCTTC
TRBV5-5,TRBJ1-6,NA,NA,CASSVTAGAPLHF,TGTGCCAGCAGCGTGACAGCTGGGGCACCCCTCCACTTT
TRBV20-1,TRBJ2-7,medium-sized,TRBD1,CSLTGAHSYEQYF,TGCAGCTTAACAGGGGCCCACTCCTACGAGCAGTACTTC
TRBV15,TRBJ1-6,few,NA,CATSRRSGEISPLHF,TGTGCCACCAGCAGACGGTCAGGGGAGATCTCACCCCTCCACTTT
TRBV12-2,TRBJ1-1,few,NA,CASRLGGFETEAFF,TGTGCAAGTCGCTTAGGTGGGTTTGAGACTGAAGCTTTCTTT
TRBV20-1,TRBJ1-1,many,NA,CSARDLLQLNTEAFF,TGCAGTGCTAGAGACTTGTTGCAGCTGAACACTGAAGCTTTCTTT
TRBV12-3/TRBV12-4,TRBJ2-7,many,TRBD1,CASTLGTGNSYEQYF,TGTGCCAGCACCTTAGGGACAGGGAACTCCTACGAGCAGTACTTC
TRBV2,TRBJ2-1,NA,TRBD2,CAVLAGASCDEQFF,TGTGCCGTACTAGCGGGGGCCTCCTGCGATGAGCAGTTCTTC
TRBV19,TRBJ1-1,NA,TRBD1,CASSKTGTANTEAFF,TGTGCCAGTAGTAAGACCGGGACAGCAAACACTGAAGCTTTCTTT
TRBV10-3,TRBJ2-1,NA,NA,CAIRRNNEQFF,TGTGCCATCAGGAGAAACAATGAGCAGTTCTTC
TRBV19,TRBJ1-1,many,NA,CASSTTGFTEAFF,TGTGCCAGTAGTACAACCGGGTTCACTGAAGCTTTCTTT
TRBV27,TRBJ2-1,few,TRBD2,CASRSTSGLTPYNEQFF,TGTGCCAGCAGGTCGACTAGCGGTCTCACCCCTTACAATGAGCAGTTCTTC
TRBV6-1,TRBJ2-6,many,NA,CASRRVQGSHVAGANVLTF,TGTGCCAGCAGACGAGTACAGGGTTCTCATGTTGCTGGGGCCAACGTCCTGACTTTC
TRBV5-1,TRBJ2-1,many,TRBD1,CASSSGQGANEQFF,TGCGCCAGCAGCTCGGGACAGGGGGCGAATGAGCAGTTCTTC
TRBV15,TRBJ1-2,medium-sized,TRBD1,CATSRPTGTGSGYTF,TGTGCCACCAGCAGACCGACCGGGACAGGGTCGGGCTACACCTTC
TRBV20-1,TRBJ2-7,NA,TRBD2,CSAVDGAGDEQYF,TGCAGTGCTGTTGACGGCGCGGGAGACGAGCAGTACTTC
TRBV5-1,TRBJ1-2,many,NA,CASSGEGEDGYTF,TGCGCCAGCAGCGGTGAGGGGGAGGATGGCTACACCTTC
TRBV30,TRBJ1-4,NA,TRBD1,CAWSAGGQEKKLFF,TGTGCCTGGAGTGCAGGGGGGCAGGAAAAAAAACTGTTTTTT
TRBV9,TRBJ1-3,NA,NA,CASSGRLADSGNTIYF,TGCGCCAGCAGCGGCAGACTAGCGGACTCTGGAAACACCATATATTTT
TRBV11-3,TRBJ2-1,NA,TRBD1,CAGKAGTGVVNEQFF,TGTGCCGGCAAAGCTGGGACAGGGGTAGTTAATGAGCAGTTCTTC
TRBV20-1,TRBJ2-2,NA,TRBD1,CSARGDRKELFF,TGCAGTGCTAGGGGGGACAGAAAGGAGCTGTTTTTT
TRBV5-1,TRBJ2-1,NA,TRBD2,CASSATSANNEQFF,TGCGCCAGCAGTGCTACTAGCGCTAACAATGAGCAGTTCTTC